This T cell receptor (beta chain) was retrieved from a study of blood T cell repertoires in COVID-19. Turning to the study itself: There were acute and convalescent COVID-19 samples, and they came from the United States, Italy and Spain. Nucleic acid was either cDNA or gDNA, and it came from T cells, B-cell-depleted T cells, or PBMCs.

CDR1 is KGHSH and CDR2 is LQKENI in the germline V gene. This CDR3 spans 15 amino acids. The V end lost 3 bases, the J end lost 1 base, and 12 bases lay between the germline ends. Authors' methods: Using reference gene primer amplification, nucleated cell counts were estimated. Data came from immunoSEQ multiplex PCR; TCRdb stores just in-frame clones and leaves some out. V, J and clone size derive from that table, while D and trimming were established from the DNA sequence. The sample has 50,000 to 65,000 clones, 75% to 90% seen once. Sequencing was done on a sample of peripheral blood. This TCR was recovered from a man between 60 and 70 years old with active COVID-19. The V and J genes are TRBV18 and TRBJ1-1; D gene ambiguous. The CDR3 loop is CASSPGRGRNTEAFF. For the CDR3, the DNA is TGTGCCAGCTCACCCGGCCGAGGAAGGAACACTGAAGCTTTCTTT.